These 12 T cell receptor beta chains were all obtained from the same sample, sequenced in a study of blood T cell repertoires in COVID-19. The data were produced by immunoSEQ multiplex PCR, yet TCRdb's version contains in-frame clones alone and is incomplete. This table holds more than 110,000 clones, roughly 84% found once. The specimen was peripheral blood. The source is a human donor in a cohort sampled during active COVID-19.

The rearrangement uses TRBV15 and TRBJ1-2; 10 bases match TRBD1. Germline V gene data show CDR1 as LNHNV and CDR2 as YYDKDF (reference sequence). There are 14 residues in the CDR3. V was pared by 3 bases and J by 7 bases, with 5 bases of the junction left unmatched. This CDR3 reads CATSRFGTGAGYTF. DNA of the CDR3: TGTGCCACCAGCAGGTTCGGGACAGGGGCTGGCTACACCTTC.

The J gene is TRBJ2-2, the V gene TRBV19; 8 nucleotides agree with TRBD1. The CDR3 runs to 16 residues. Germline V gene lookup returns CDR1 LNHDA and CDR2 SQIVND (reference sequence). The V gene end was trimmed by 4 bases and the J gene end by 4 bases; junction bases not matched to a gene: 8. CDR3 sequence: CASSTQGARSTGELFF. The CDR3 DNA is TGTGCCAGTAGTACCCAGGGGGCGCGGAGCACCGGGGAGCTGTTTTTT.

The CDR3 DNA sequence: TGTGCCAGAAGCTTGGGGCCTAGCGGGCTTCTCTACAATGAGCAGTTCTTC. It codes for CARSLGPSGLLYNEQFF. The chain uses TRBV5-3 and TRBJ2-1, with 8 nucleotides matching TRBD2. TRBV5-3 is an ORF, and what it does is uncertain. Trimming at V came to 0 bases and at J to 3 bases, leaving 8 bases not matched to a gene. The CDR3 is 17 amino acids.

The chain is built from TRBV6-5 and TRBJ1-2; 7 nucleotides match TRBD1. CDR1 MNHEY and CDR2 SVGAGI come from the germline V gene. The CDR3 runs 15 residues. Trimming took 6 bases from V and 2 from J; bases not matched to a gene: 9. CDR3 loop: CASSREGGANYGYTF. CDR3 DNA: TGTGCCAGCAGCCGGGAAGGGGGCGCAAACTATGGCTACACCTTC.

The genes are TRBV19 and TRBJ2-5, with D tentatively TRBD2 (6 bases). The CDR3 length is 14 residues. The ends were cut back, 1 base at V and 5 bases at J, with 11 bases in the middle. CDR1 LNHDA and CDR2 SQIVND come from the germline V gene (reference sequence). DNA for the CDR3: TGTGCCAGTAGTATAGGGAGGGATTGGGAGACCCAGTACTTC. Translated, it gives CASSIGRDWETQYF.

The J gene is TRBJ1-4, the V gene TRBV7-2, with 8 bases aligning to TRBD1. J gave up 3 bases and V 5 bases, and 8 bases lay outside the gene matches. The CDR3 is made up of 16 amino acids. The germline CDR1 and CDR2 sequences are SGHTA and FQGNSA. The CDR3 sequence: CASSQLRGPANEKLFF. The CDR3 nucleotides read TGTGCCAGCAGCCAGCTCAGGGGGCCGGCTAATGAAAAACTGTTTTTT.

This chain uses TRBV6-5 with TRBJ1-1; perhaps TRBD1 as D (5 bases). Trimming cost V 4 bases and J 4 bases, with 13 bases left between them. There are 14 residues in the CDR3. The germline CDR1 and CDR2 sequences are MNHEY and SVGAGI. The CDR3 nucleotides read TGTGCCAGCAGTTTCTCAGGGAGAGCCACTGAAGCTTTCTTT. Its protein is CASSFSGRATEAFF.

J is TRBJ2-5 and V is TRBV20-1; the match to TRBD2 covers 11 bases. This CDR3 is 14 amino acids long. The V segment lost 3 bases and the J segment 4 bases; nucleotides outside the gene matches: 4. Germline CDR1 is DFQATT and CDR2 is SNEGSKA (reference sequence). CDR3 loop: CSASSGGGRETQYF. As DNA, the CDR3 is TGCAGTGCTAGTAGCGGGGGGGGAAGAGAGACCCAGTACTTC.

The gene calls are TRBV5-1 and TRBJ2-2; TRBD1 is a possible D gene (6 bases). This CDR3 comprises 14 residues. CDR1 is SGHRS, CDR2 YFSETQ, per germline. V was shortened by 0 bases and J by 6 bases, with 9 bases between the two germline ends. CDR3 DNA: TGCGCCAGCAGCTTGGCGGGGACATCCGGGGAGCTGTTTTTT. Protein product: CASSLAGTSGELFF. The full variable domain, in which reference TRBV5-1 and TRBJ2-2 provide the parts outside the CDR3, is KAGVTQTPRYLIKTRGQQVTLSCSPISGHRSVSWYQQTPGQGLQFLFEYFSETQRNKGNFPGRFSGRQFSNSRSEMNVSTLELGDSALYLCASSLAGTSGELFFGEGSRLTVL.

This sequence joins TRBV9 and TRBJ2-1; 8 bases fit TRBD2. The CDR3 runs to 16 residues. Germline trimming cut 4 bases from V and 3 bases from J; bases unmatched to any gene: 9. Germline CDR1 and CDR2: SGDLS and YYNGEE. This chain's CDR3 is CASSPQVSGGYNEQFF. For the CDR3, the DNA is TGTGCCAGCAGCCCCCAGGTAAGCGGGGGCTACAATGAGCAGTTCTTC.

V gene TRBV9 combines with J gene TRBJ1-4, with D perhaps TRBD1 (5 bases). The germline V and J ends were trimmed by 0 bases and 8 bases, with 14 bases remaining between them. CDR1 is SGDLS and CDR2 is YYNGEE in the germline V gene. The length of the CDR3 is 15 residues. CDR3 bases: TGTGCCAGCAGCGTAGGGGCAGGGCTTGGAGAAAAACTGTTTTTT. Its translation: CASSVGAGLGEKLFF. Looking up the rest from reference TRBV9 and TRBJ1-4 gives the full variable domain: DSGVTQTPKHLITATGQRVTLRCSPRSGDLSVYWYQQSLDQGLQFLIQYYNGEERAKGNILERFSAQQFPDLHSELNLSSLELGDSALYFCASSVGAGLGEKLFFGSGTQLSVL.

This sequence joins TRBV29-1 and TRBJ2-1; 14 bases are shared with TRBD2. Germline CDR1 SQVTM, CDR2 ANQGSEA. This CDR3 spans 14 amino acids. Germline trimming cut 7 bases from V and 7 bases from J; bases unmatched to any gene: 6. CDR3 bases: TGCAGCGCGCGGACTAGCGGGAGGCGGAATGAGCAGTTCTTC. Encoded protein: CSARTSGRRNEQFF.